A single T cell receptor beta chain is shown here with its context. Only in-frame clones appear in the TCRdb table, and some are missing; sequencing was by immunoSEQ multiplex PCR. The data show 250,000 to 400,000 clones, roughly 90% seen once. V was pared by 3 bases and J by 5 bases, with 14 bases between. In germline, CDR1 is SGHNT, CDR2 YYREEE (reference sequence). The CDR3 is 15 amino acids. Patients in Seattle were enrolled during active infection, then followed longitudinally. The sample comes from a study of blood T cell repertoires in COVID-19. V gene TRBV5-4 combines with J gene TRBJ1-4; the D is unclear. The origin of this receptor is a woman younger than 45 with COVID-19, enrolled during active disease. Sequencing input: peripheral blood. The DNA of the CDR3 is TGTGCCAGCAGCTCACCGGGATCCGTCAATGAAAAACTGTTTTTT. Its protein is CASSSPGSVNEKLFF.